These T cell receptor beta chains were read from a single sample in a study of blood T cell repertoires in COVID-19. The protocol was immunoSEQ multiplex PCR, while the TCRdb copy is restricted to in-frame clones and leaves out a portion. The table shows more than 70,000 clones, with about 86% occurring only once. Sequenced: peripheral blood. The source of these receptors is an elderly woman in a cohort sampled during active or convalescent COVID-19. Each CDR3 is given with its conserved first and last residue. Fields, in order: J gene, D gene, V gene, clone size, CDR3 DNA, CDR3 protein. A D gene is named only where the DNA matches it firmly. Clone sizes are given selectively: once, few, many, or a class where the clone is expanded.

TRBJ2-2 | TRBD1 | TRBV30 | - | TGTGCCTGGAGCGGACAGGGAAACACCGGGGAGCTGTTTTTT | CAWSGQGNTGELFF
TRBJ2-2 | TRBD1 | TRBV29-1 | - | TGCAGCGCTATGGGACAGGGGATAGCCGGGGAGCTGTTTTTT | CSAMGQGIAGELFF
TRBJ2-1 | - | TRBV3-1/TRBV3-2 | - | TGTGCCAGCAGCCAAGATCCCAGGGGGGCAGGTGGGTATGAGCAGTTCTTC | CASSQDPRGAGGYEQFF
TRBJ1-1 | - | TRBV28 | - | TGTGCCAGCGGGCGGGGGTACAATGAAGCTTTCTTT | CASGRGYNEAFF
TRBJ1-4 | - | TRBV28 | - | TGTGCCAGCAGTTTGGGGCACGCTAATGAAAAACTGTTTTTT | CASSLGHANEKLFF
TRBJ2-5 | TRBD1 | TRBV6-1 | once | TGTGCCAGCAGTGAATCCAGGGGGCCAGAGACCCAGTACTTC | CASSESRGPETQYF
TRBJ2-1 | - | TRBV21-1 | - | TGTGCCAGCAGCAAAGCGCTTTGGTCTAGCGGGAGGGGTGAGCAGTTCTTC | CASSKALWSSGRGEQFF
TRBJ1-1 | TRBD1 | TRBV5-1 | - | TGCGCCAGCAGCTTGGGAGGGACAGGGGGCTTCACTGAAGCTTTCTTT | CASSLGGTGGFTEAFF
TRBJ1-3 | - | TRBV6-2/TRBV6-3 | - | TGTGCCAGCAGTTACTTCGGAGGTCGCGGAAACACCATATATTTT | CASSYFGGRGNTIYF
TRBJ2-4 | - | TRBV7-2 | - | TGTGCCAGCAGCTTAGTTGCACTTGTCCTAGCCAAAAACATTCAGTACTTC | CASSLVALVLAKNIQYF
TRBJ2-1 | - | TRBV28 | - | TGTGCCACGCACAGGGCCCCAGATGTTGAGCAGTTCTTC | CATHRAPDVEQFF
TRBJ1-1 | TRBD1 | TRBV30 | - | TGTGCCTGGGACAGGGTTGTGACTGAAGCTTTCTTT | CAWDRVVTEAFF
TRBJ2-1 | TRBD2 | TRBV4-2 | - | TGTGCCAGCAGCCAAGATGCGGGAGGCGGTGAGCAGTTCTTC | CASSQDAGGGEQFF
TRBJ2-7 | TRBD2 | TRBV7-3 | - | TGTGCCAGCAGCTTAACGGGAGGGACCCCCTACGAGCAGTACTTC | CASSLTGGTPYEQYF
TRBJ1-4 | - | TRBV19 | - | TGTGCCGTCAGTAGAACCGGAGGGATAACTAATGAAAAACTGTTTTTT | CAVSRTGGITNEKLFF
TRBJ2-3 | - | TRBV2 | once | TGTGCCAGCAGTGTAAGGGGATCTAGCACAGATACGCAGTATTTT | CASSVRGSSTDTQYF
TRBJ2-3 | - | TRBV5-4 | - | TGTGCCAGCAGCCCGGGGACAGATACGCAGTATTTT | CASSPGTDTQYF
TRBJ1-1 | - | TRBV6-1 | - | TGTGCCAGCAGTGAAGGTCCGAGTGAAGCTTTCTTT | CASSEGPSEAFF
TRBJ2-5 | TRBD2 | TRBV5-1 | - | TGCGCCAGCAGTCGCCCATCGGGGGAGGGAGAGACCCAGTACTTC | CASSRPSGEGETQYF
TRBJ1-1 | - | TRBV25-1 | - | TGTGCCAGCAGTCAGGCGATGAACACTGAAGCTTTCTTT | CASSQAMNTEAFF
TRBJ1-2 | - | TRBV13 | - | TGTGCCAGCAGCCCTGGTAGTTACTATGGCTACACCTTC | CASSPGSYYGYTF
TRBJ1-2 | TRBD1 | TRBV6-6 | - | TGTGCCAGCAGGGAGACAGGGTACTATGGCTACACCTTC | CASRETGYYGYTF